This record concerns one TCR beta chain sequence. Genomic DNA was employed as the template in profiling TCR beta VDJ and CDR3. MiXCR, applied by TCRdb to the reads, yields one record per CDR3 protein. The sample consists of fewer than 250,000 distinct CDR3 sequences, less than 65% of them appearing once. The data belong to a study of CD8+CD57+ T cells in acquired aplastic anemia. Trimming left V 5 bases short and J 3 bases short, with 10 bases between. Germline CDR1 and CDR2: DFQATT and SNEGSKA (reference sequence). The CDR3 sequence is 12 residues long. What was sequenced was sorted CD4+, CD8+, or CD8+CD57+ T cells (not recorded which) from PBMCs. This TCR was recovered from a human donor in good health, serving as a control. The chain joins TRBV20-1 to TRBJ1-2, with a possible D match to TRBD1 (6 bases). CDR3 amino acids: CSALTGHYGYTF. In DNA form, the CDR3 reads TGCAGTGCTTTAACAGGGCACTATGGCTACACCTTC.